Below are 25 T cell receptor beta chains sequenced from a single sample in a study of CD4 T cells in relation to SARS-CoV-2 and coronaviruses. Their cognate antigens are unknown. CD4+ T cells from unexposed donors were obtained before the COVID-19 pandemic (2011-2018). CD4+ T cells were isolated from the cells after 10 days of culture. The table came from immunoSEQ multiplex PCR; TCRdb's copy has only in-frame clones and leaves some out. Among fewer than 20,000 clones, nearly 75% were seen once, and the ten largest hold about 32%. The sample taken for sequencing was CD4+ T cells from PBMCs, cultured in vitro. The origin of the receptors is a human donor in good health.

This clone was seen once. The chain couples TRBV18 to TRBJ2-3, with a tentative D call TRBD1 (6 bases). The CDR3 spans 17 residues. V was pared by 3 bases and J by 1 base, with 17 bases between. Germline V lookup: CDR1 KGHSH, CDR2 LQKENI. This chain's CDR3 is CASSPSGTPVGTDTQYF. CDR3 DNA sequence: TGTGCCAGCTCACCGTCCGGGACACCCGTCGGCACAGATACGCAGTATTTT.

The chain combines TRBV27 with TRBJ2-3; D remains unclear. The length of the CDR3 is 14 residues. The germline V and J ends were trimmed by 6 bases and 0 bases, with 10 bases remaining between them. The germline CDR1 and CDR2 sequences are MNHEY and SMNVEV (reference sequence). The CDR3 here is CASRTAASTDTQYF. CDR3 nucleotide sequence: TGTGCCAGCAGGACGGCCGCTAGCACAGATACGCAGTATTTT.

The sample holds a few counts of this clone. The chain joins TRBV18 to TRBJ1-2, with 7 bases that match TRBD1. Germline assignment: CDR1 KGHSH and CDR2 LQKENI. Trimming removed 0 bases from V and 5 bases from J; junction bases left unmatched: 9. The CDR3 runs to 16 residues. In DNA, the CDR3 is TGTGCCAGCTCACCACCGGGACAGTTGTTAGGGTATGGCTACACCTTC. Protein: CASSPPGQLLGYGYTF.

The chain links TRBV9 to TRBJ1-1; 7 positions match TRBD1. The CDR3 has 13 amino acids. V was clipped by 1 base and J by 4 bases; unmatched bases: 1. Germline CDR1 and CDR2: SGDLS and YYNGEE. CDR3 nucleotides: TGTGCCAGCAGCGTACAGGGGGGCACTGAAGCTTTCTTT. As protein: CASSVQGGTEAFF.

The chain links TRBV29-1 to TRBJ2-1; D may match TRBD1 or TRBD2 (5 bases each). Germline V gene data show CDR1 as SQVTM and CDR2 as ANQGSEA. The CDR3 is 11 amino acids. Trimming shortened V by 0 bases and J by 10 bases, and 7 bases separated the two germline ends. This CDR3 reads CSVEEGREQFF. The DNA of the CDR3 is TGCAGCGTTGAAGAGGGACGGGAGCAGTTCTTC.

This chain joins TRBV30 and TRBJ1-1; a possible D gene is TRBD1 (5 bases). The V end lost 2 bases, the J end lost 2 bases, and 9 bases lay between the germline ends. The CDR3 runs to 13 residues. Germline V CDR1 and CDR2: GTSNPN, SVGIG (reference sequence). This CDR3 is CAWSPQGNTEAFF. In DNA, the CDR3 is TGTGCCTGGAGTCCCCAGGGTAACACTGAAGCTTTCTTT.

The chain uses TRBV12-3 or TRBV12-4 and TRBJ2-1; D may be TRBD1 (6 bases). V lost 11 bases, J lost 2 bases, and 13 bases lay in between. CDR3 length equals 13 residues. In DNA, the CDR3 is TGTGCCGGAACAAAGGGGGCCTACAATGAGCAGTTCTTC. Its translation is CAGTKGAYNEQFF.

The chain has TRBV5-6 and TRBJ1-2; the D is unclear. Trimming took 3 bases from V and 3 from J, leaving 6 bases between them. This CDR3 region has 12 residues. Germline CDR1 reads SGHDT; CDR2 reads YYEEEE. Here the CDR3 DNA reads TGTGCCAGCAGCTCCCGGGACTATGGCTACACCTTC. Amino acid sequence: CASSSRDYGYTF.

In DNA form, the CDR3 reads TGTGCCAGCTCACCTTTAGAGAGGGCCACTAACTATGGCTACACCTTC. Protein product: CASSPLERATNYGYTF. The chain is built from TRBV18 and TRBJ1-2; no reliable D call. The V gene's germline CDR1 is KGHSH and CDR2 LQKENI. This CDR3 has 16 residues. The germline V and J ends were trimmed by 3 bases and 0 bases, with 14 bases remaining between them.

The chain recombines TRBV6-6 with TRBJ1-2; 10 bases are a match to TRBD1. V lost 1 base, J lost 8 bases, and 10 bases stayed unmatched. The CDR3 contains 16 residues. Germline V lookup: CDR1 MNHNY, CDR2 SVGAGI (reference sequence). CDR3: CASSYWDRGVLEGYTF. In DNA form, the CDR3 reads TGTGCCAGCAGTTACTGGGACAGGGGTGTTTTGGAGGGCTACACCTTC.

The chain uses TRBV18 and TRBJ1-2, with TRBD1 identical over 11 bases. With V trimmed by 2 bases and J by 3 bases, 2 bases remained unmatched. The germline V gene encodes CDR1 KGHSH and CDR2 LQKENI. The CDR3 sequence is 15 residues long. The CDR3 sequence is CASSPGTGGYYGYTF. The CDR3 DNA follows: TGTGCCAGCTCACCAGGGACAGGGGGATACTATGGCTACACCTTC.

The rearrangement joins TRBV18 to TRBJ2-7; D is perhaps TRBD2 (6 bases). Germline CDR1 is KGHSH and CDR2 is LQKENI. Deletions cut 1 base from V and 0 bases from J, with 25 bases between. The CDR3 runs to 20 residues. The CDR3 DNA is TGTGCCAGCTCACCACTAACCCGCGGCGGGGCTAGCCTTAGCTCCTACGAGCAGTACTTC. Protein sequence: CASSPLTRGGASLSSYEQYF. Drawing the rest from reference TRBV18 and TRBJ2-7, the complete variable domain is NAGVMQNPRHLVRRRGQEARLRCSPMKGHSHVYWYRQLPEEGLKFMVYLQKENIIDESGMPKERFSAEFPKEGPSILRIQQVVRGDSAAYFCASSPLTRGGASLSSYEQYFGPGTRLTVT.

This sequence joins TRBV12-3 or TRBV12-4 and TRBJ2-7, with a tentative D call TRBD1 (6 bases). Deletions cut 4 bases from V and 7 bases from J, with 11 bases between. This CDR3 spans 12 amino acids. CDR3 loop: CASSSDRKEQYF. The DNA of the CDR3 is TGTGCCAGCAGTTCGGACAGAAAGGAGCAGTACTTC.

The V call is TRBV5-4, the J call TRBJ2-7; 10 positions match TRBD1. The CDR3 extends over 14 amino acids. Looked up from germline, CDR1 is SGHNT and CDR2 is YYREEE (reference sequence). The junction had 4 bases not matched to a gene; V was cut back by 2 bases and J by 5 bases. CDR3 residues: CASSLRQGAHEQYF. For the CDR3, the DNA is TGTGCCAGCAGCTTAAGACAGGGGGCCCACGAGCAGTACTTC.

Only a few counts were recorded for this clone. The chain uses TRBV6-6 and TRBJ2-5; D is uncertain. Germline V gene lookup returns CDR1 MNHNY and CDR2 SVGAGI (reference sequence). V lost 6 bases and J 2 bases, leaving 4 bases between the germline ends. This CDR3 region has 11 residues. The CDR3 spells CASRTQETQYF. CDR3 in DNA: TGTGCCAGCAGGACACAAGAGACCCAGTACTTC.

The chain joins TRBV27 to TRBJ2-2; D might be TRBD2 (6 bases). Trimming stripped 4 bases from V and 5 bases from J, with 17 bases between. The germline gives CDR1 MNHEY, CDR2 SMNVEV (reference sequence). The CDR3 consists of 16 residues. This chain's CDR3 is CASSSGAGSLTGELFF. CDR3 DNA: TGTGCCAGCAGTTCCGGTGCGGGGAGTTTGACCGGGGAGCTGTTTTTT.

V usage is TRBV27 and J usage is TRBJ2-1; 7 nucleotides line up with TRBD2. V lost 6 bases to trimming and J lost 7 bases; unmatched junction nucleotides: 18. The length of the CDR3 is 17 residues. Germline values: CDR1 MNHEY, CDR2 SMNVEV (reference sequence). DNA for the CDR3: TGTGCCAGCAGACAAGGGTGGCGGGAGTCAATTTGGAATGAGCAGTTCTTC. It specifies CASRQGWRESIWNEQFF.

CDR3 amino acids: CASSYSRQTQYF. DNA of the CDR3: TGTGCCAGCAGTTACTCGAGGCAGACCCAGTACTTC. The chain carries TRBV6-2 or TRBV6-3 and TRBJ2-5; D is unresolved. Germline CDR1 and CDR2: MNHEY and SVGEGT. Trimming removed 0 bases at V and 6 bases at J, with 5 bases between. The CDR3 sequence is 12 residues long.

J is TRBJ2-5 and V is TRBV6-5; 7 positions match TRBD2. The V gene end was trimmed by 6 bases and the J gene end by 4 bases; junction bases not matched to a gene: 5. CDR3 size: 13 residues. Germline CDR1 MNHEY, CDR2 SVGAGI. The DNA for the CDR3 is TGTGCCAGCAGACCGGGAGGAGGAGAGACCCAGTACTTC. It translates to CASRPGGGETQYF.

Here the CDR3 reads CASSVLGTSGTDTQYF. CDR3 DNA sequence: TGTGCCAGCAGCGTCTTAGGGACTAGCGGCACAGATACGCAGTATTTT. The chain links TRBV9 to TRBJ2-3; 10 positions agree with TRBD2. The J segment lost 1 base and the V segment lost 2 bases, leaving 4 bases of the junction unmatched. Germline V gene data show CDR1 as SGDLS and CDR2 as YYNGEE. CDR3 size: 16 residues.

This clone came up a few times. This CDR3 reads CASSSGSDRQSYEQYF. CDR3 coding DNA: TGTGCCAGCAGTTCGGGGTCGGACAGGCAGTCCTACGAGCAGTACTTC. This chain joins TRBV6-5 and TRBJ2-7; 7 nucleotides line up with TRBD1. The germline CDR1 and CDR2 sequences are MNHEY and SVGAGI. This CDR3 contains 16 residues. J lost 1 base, V lost 4 bases, and 10 bases had no gene match.

The CDR3 DNA reads TGTGCCAGCAGCCAAGACGTTGTTGAGCAGCCCCAGCATTTT. Its translation: CASSQDVVEQPQHF. The V gene is TRBV3-1 (or the pseudogene TRBV3-2), the J gene TRBJ1-5; D is ambiguous. CDR3 length: 14 amino acids. Germline V gene lookup returns CDR1 LGHDT and CDR2 YNNKEL (reference sequence). With 0 bases removed from V and 7 bases from J, the gap between germline ends came to 10 bases.

The gene calls are TRBV27 and TRBJ2-2, with 9 bases identical to TRBD1. Trimming took 2 bases from V and 4 from J; bases not matched to a gene: 20. Germline assignment: CDR1 MNHEY and CDR2 SMNVEV (reference sequence). The CDR3 loop spans 21 amino acids. CDR3 in amino acids: CASSLKVVRDRVGRSTGELFF. The CDR3 DNA sequence: TGTGCCAGCAGTTTAAAGGTTGTACGGGACAGGGTCGGGAGATCCACCGGGGAGCTGTTTTTT.

This clone was detected a few times. The chain recombines TRBV2 with TRBJ2-7; D unclear. The germline V gene encodes CDR1 SNHLY and CDR2 FYNNEI. The CDR3 length is 13 residues. Deletions cut 6 bases from V and 3 bases from J, with 12 bases between. Here the CDR3 DNA reads TGTGCCAGCAGACATACACTACTCTACGAGCAGTACTTC. Translation gives CASRHTLLYEQYF. The full variable domain, its missing parts supplied by reference TRBV2 and TRBJ2-7, is EPEVTQTPSHQVTQMGQEVILRCVPISNHLYFYWYRQILGQKVEFLVSFYNNEISEKSEIFDDQFSVERPDGSNFTLKIRSTKLEDSAMYFCASRHTLLYEQYFGPGTRLTVT.

The rearrangement joins TRBV2 to TRBJ2-7; no definite D call. Trimming removed 8 bases from V and 6 bases from J, with 17 bases in between. Germline V lookup: CDR1 SNHLY, CDR2 FYNNEI. The CDR3 extends over 13 amino acids. The CDR3 DNA reads TGTGCCAGCTGCTCGGTGTTGGGCGGCGAGCAGTACTTC. Translated, it gives CASCSVLGGEQYF.